The subject of this entry is one T cell receptor (beta chain). The source of the sample is a study of somatic mutations in cytotoxic T cells in rheumatoid arthritis. Generated by immunoSEQ multiplex PCR, the TCRdb table keeps only in-frame clones and is missing some. The data contain several thousand clones, 70% to 80% of them singletons. CDR3 length: 16 residues. The V gene's germline CDR1 is MNHEY and CDR2 SMNVEV (reference sequence). V was trimmed by 2 bases and J by 2 bases, leaving 10 bases between them. Sequenced material: CD8+ T cells sorted from blood, taken at a follow-up visit. The clonotype originates from a woman between 70 and 85 years old with rheumatoid arthritis. This chain links TRBV27 with TRBJ2-6, with a tentative D call TRBD2 (6 bases). CDR3: CASSLDGGTGANVLTF. In nucleotides, the CDR3 is TGTGCCAGCAGTTTAGATGGGGGGACTGGGGCCAACGTCCTGACTTTC.